The entry below describes one T cell receptor beta chain. Its antigen is still unknown. The sample is drawn from a study of cytomegalovirus exposure and HLA in healthy donors. Overall study findings and caveats: A later analysis found TCR association rates differed by HLA locus, highest for DRB1 and lowest for HLA-C.

60 Vbeta and 13 Jbeta primers were used in PCR. Clones were read by immunoSEQ multiplex PCR, and TCRdb kept only the in-frame ones, dropping some. The sample holds 30,000 to 40,000 clones, less than 70% seen once. CDR3 length equals 10 residues. Germline CDR1 MDHEN, CDR2 SYDVKM. Trimming took off 6 bases at V and 13 bases at J, with 12 bases between the two ends. The sequence came from a man between 45 and 60 years old in good health and CMV-seropositive. V gene TRBV28 combines with J gene TRBJ1-1, with D unclear. The sequencing sample was made of PBMCs. DNA of the CDR3: TGTGCCAGCAGCCGGGGAGATAGTTTCTTT. Translation: CASSRGDSFF.